A selection of T cell receptor beta chains follows, all from one sample in a study of blood T cell repertoires in COVID-19. This table comes from immunoSEQ multiplex PCR, and its TCRdb copy is limited to in-frame clones, with some not included. Counted here are 200,000 to 300,000 clones, over 80% occurring once; the ten biggest clones make up about 3.4%. The sequenced sample was PBMCs or T cells enriched from blood (not recorded which). These receptors came from a middle-aged woman who had been exposed to COVID-19. Each CDR3 is given with its conserved first and last residue. The D gene is left open where the match is weak. Only some rows state a clone size, as once, few, many or a class for expanded clones.

clone_size d_call j_call v_call cdr3_aa cdr3_nt
. . TRBJ1-1 TRBV5-1 CASSDVSASRGAFF TGCGCCAGCAGCGACGTAAGTGCCTCTCGGGGAGCTTTCTTT
. . TRBJ1-5 TRBV28 CASSFPLRDKNQPQHF TGTGCCAGCAGTTTCCCGCTCAGGGACAAAAATCAGCCCCAGCATTTT
. . TRBJ1-1 TRBV6-6 CASSSDGSTEAFF TGTGCCAGCAGTTCCGACGGGTCCACTGAAGCTTTCTTT
. TRBD2 TRBJ2-5 TRBV7-2 CASSLAPGLATKTQYF TGTGCCAGCAGCTTAGCCCCGGGACTAGCTACGAAGACCCAGTACTTC
few . TRBJ2-7 TRBV7-2 CASSLAYSGLNEQYF TGTGCCAGCAGCTTAGCCTACAGCGGGCTGAACGAGCAGTACTTC
. TRBD2 TRBJ2-1 TRBV7-7 CASSLGAAGGRNEQFF TGTGCTAGCAGCTTGGGTGCCGCGGGGGGCCGCAATGAGCAGTTCTTC
. TRBD2 TRBJ2-3 TRBV7-2 CASSSGTSGPKYF TGTGCCAGCAGCTCAGGGACTAGCGGGCCGAAGTATTTT
. . TRBJ2-5 TRBV7-6 CASSPGHQETQYF TGTGCCAGCAGCCCCGGACACCAGGAGACCCAGTACTTC
few TRBD1 TRBJ1-3 TRBV12-3/TRBV12-4 CASSPDRVTIYF TGTGCCAGCAGTCCCGACAGGGTGACCATATATTTT
once TRBD1 TRBJ1-3 TRBV7-2 CASSSRTTGEYSGNTIYF TGTGCCAGCAGCTCCCGAACCACAGGGGAGTACTCTGGAAACACCATATATTTT
. . TRBJ1-2 TRBV6-5 CASSTQGGTYGYTF TGTGCCAGCAGCACACAGGGCGGCACCTATGGCTACACCTTC
. TRBD2 TRBJ2-1 TRBV7-2 CASSFLAGPTNEQFF TGTGCCAGCAGCTTCCTAGCGGGACCCACCAATGAGCAGTTCTTC
. . TRBJ2-2 TRBV5-1 CASSLRGINTGELFF TGCGCCAGCAGCTTGCGCGGGATTAACACCGGGGAGCTGTTTTTT
many TRBD1 TRBJ2-7 TRBV9 CASSVGTGGSYEQYF TGTGCCAGCAGCGTAGGGACAGGGGGCTCCTACGAGCAGTACTTC
. . TRBJ2-1 TRBV10-3 CAISEKTLAVKNEQFF TGTGCCATCAGTGAGAAGACCCTCGCGGTGAAAAATGAGCAGTTCTTC
. . TRBJ1-3 TRBV29-1 CSVELGDTIYF TGCAGCGTTGAACTAGGGGACACCATATATTTT
once . TRBJ2-2 TRBV9 CASSVASVDTGELFF TGTGCCAGCAGCGTAGCGAGCGTCGACACCGGGGAGCTGTTTTTT
few . TRBJ2-7 TRBV30 CAWSVRQVGGQYF TGTGCCTGGAGTGTTCGACAGGTCGGTGGGCAGTACTTC
. TRBD2 TRBJ2-1 TRBV6-5 CASSRTSGGAGEQFF TGTGCCAGCAGTAGGACTAGCGGGGGGGCCGGTGAGCAGTTCTTC
. . TRBJ1-1 TRBV7-2 CASSLGMNTEAFF TGTGCCAGCAGCTTAGGTATGAACACTGAAGCTTTCTTT
once TRBD2 TRBJ2-1 TRBV4-1 CASSPSGTYNEQFF TGCGCCAGCAGTCCCAGCGGGACCTACAATGAGCAGTTCTTC
. TRBD2 TRBJ2-7 TRBV6-5 CASSYDGRGIEQYF TGTGCCAGCAGTTACGATGGGAGGGGCATAGAGCAGTACTTC
. TRBD1 TRBJ1-4 TRBV19 CASSKTGAVLGLFF TGTGCCAGTAGTAAGACAGGGGCCGTACTTGGACTGTTTTTT
. TRBD1 TRBJ1-5 TRBV2 CASRATGFSNQPQHF TGTGCCAGCAGGGCGACAGGGTTTAGCAATCAGCCCCAGCATTTT
. . TRBJ2-1 TRBV15 CATSRDRVEQFF TGTGCCACCAGCAGAGATCGAGTCGAGCAGTTCTTC
. . TRBJ1-5 TRBV6-6 CASSPGERGRGNQPQHF TGTGCCAGCAGTCCCGGAGAGAGAGGGAGAGGGAATCAGCCCCAGCATTTT
. . TRBJ1-5 TRBV7-2 CASSQGTQSNQPQHF TGTGCCAGCAGCCAAGGGACACAGAGCAATCAGCCCCAGCATTTT
. . TRBJ2-7 TRBV5-5 CASSLAPSSYEQYF TGTGCCAGCAGCTTGGCTCCTAGCTCCTACGAGCAGTACTTC
. TRBD2 TRBJ2-1 TRBV27 CASLTGGNEQFF TGTGCCAGCCTCACGGGGGGCAATGAGCAGTTCTTC
. . TRBJ2-1 TRBV4-1 CASSHAHRGLQINEQFF TGCGCCAGCAGCCACGCCCACAGGGGACTCCAAATAAATGAGCAGTTCTTC
. TRBD2 TRBJ2-5 TRBV4-3 CASSQDVGTSGETQYF TGCGCCAGCAGCCAAGATGTAGGGACTAGCGGAGAGACCCAGTACTTC
. . TRBJ1-3 TRBV4-3 CASSQALTGSGNTIYF TGCGCCAGCAGCCAAGCCTTGACAGGCTCTGGAAACACCATATATTTT
. TRBD1 TRBJ1-1 TRBV5-5 CASSMGQGARSGEAFF TGTGCCAGCAGCATGGGACAGGGGGCAAGATCAGGTGAAGCTTTCTTT
. TRBD2 TRBJ2-1 TRBV25-1 CASSELAGAQGEQFF TGTGCCAGCAGTGAACTAGCGGGAGCTCAAGGTGAGCAGTTCTTC
. . TRBJ1-1 TRBV10-3 CAISQGQGNTEAFF TGTGCCATCAGTCAAGGGCAGGGGAACACTGAAGCTTTCTTT
. . TRBJ1-1 TRBV7-2 CASTLYGMNTEAFF TGTGCCAGCACCCTGTACGGGATGAACACTGAAGCTTTCTTT
. TRBD1 TRBJ1-6 TRBV19 CASSGTGVNSPLHF TGTGCCAGTAGTGGGACAGGGGTTAATTCACCCCTCCACTTT
. TRBD2 TRBJ2-7 TRBV5-4 CASSSGLAPTGEQYF TGTGCCAGCAGCTCGGGACTAGCACCGACCGGCGAGCAGTACTTC
. TRBD1 TRBJ2-2 TRBV10-3 CAISPGQGEPGELFF TGTGCCATCAGTCCGGGACAGGGGGAGCCCGGGGAGCTGTTTTTT
. . TRBJ1-5 TRBV30 CAWSLAGQSNQPQHF TGTGCCTGGAGCCTCGCCGGACAAAGCAATCAGCCCCAGCATTTT
. . TRBJ1-4 TRBV28 CASSLLGGRGEKLFF TGTGCCAGCAGTTTGTTAGGGGGAAGGGGAGAAAAACTGTTTTTT
. TRBD1 TRBJ1-1 TRBV28 CASSLDQGAATEAFF TGTGCCAGCAGTCTTGATCAGGGGGCCGCCACTGAAGCTTTCTTT
. . TRBJ2-5 TRBV12-3/TRBV12-4 CATRGWGETQYF TGTGCCACCCGGGGTTGGGGAGAGACCCAGTACTTC
. . TRBJ2-6 TRBV28 CASSKTSLPGANVLTF TGTGCCAGCAGTAAAACTTCCCTACCCGGGGCCAACGTCCTGACTTTC
. . TRBJ2-1 TRBV11-3 CASTGRGKYNEQFF TGTGCCAGCACTGGCCGCGGGAAATACAATGAGCAGTTCTTC
. TRBD1 TRBJ1-5 TRBV29-1 CSVGQGPQPQHF TGCAGCGTTGGACAGGGCCCACAGCCCCAGCATTTT
. TRBD2 TRBJ2-1 TRBV3-1/TRBV3-2 CASSQTPSGEGGQFF TGTGCCAGCAGCCAAACGCCTAGCGGGGAGGGGGGGCAGTTCTTC
. . TRBJ2-7 TRBV9 CASSASTGSSYEQYF TGTGCCAGCAGCGCGTCTACGGGGAGCTCCTACGAGCAGTACTTC
few TRBD1 TRBJ1-2 TRBV5-4 CASSLQGVYGYTF TGTGCCAGCAGCTTGCAGGGGGTCTATGGCTACACCTTC
. TRBD1 TRBJ2-2 TRBV7-8 CASSYDRGTGELFF TGTGCCAGCAGCTACGACAGGGGCACCGGGGAGCTGTTTTTT
. . TRBJ2-2 TRBV4-3 CASSQDRRGGTGELFF TGCGCCAGCAGCCAAGATCGGCGAGGGGGAACCGGGGAGCTGTTTTTT
. . TRBJ1-2 TRBV30 CAWTSDRLYGYTF TGTGCCTGGACTTCCGACAGACTCTATGGCTACACCTTC
. TRBD1 TRBJ1-5 TRBV28 CASSFLGQGQPQHF TGTGCCAGCAGTTTTCTGGGACAGGGGCAGCCCCAGCATTTT